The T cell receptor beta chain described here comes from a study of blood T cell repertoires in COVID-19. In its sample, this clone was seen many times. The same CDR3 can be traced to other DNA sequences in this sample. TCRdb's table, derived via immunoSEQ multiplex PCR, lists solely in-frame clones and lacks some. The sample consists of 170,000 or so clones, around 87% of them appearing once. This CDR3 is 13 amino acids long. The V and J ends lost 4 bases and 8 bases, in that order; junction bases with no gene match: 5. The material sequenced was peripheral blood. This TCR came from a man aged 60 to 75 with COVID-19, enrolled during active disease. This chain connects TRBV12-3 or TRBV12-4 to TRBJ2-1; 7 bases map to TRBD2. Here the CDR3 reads CASSSGSGHEQFF. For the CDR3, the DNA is TGTGCCAGCAGTTCGGGTAGCGGGCATGAGCAGTTCTTC.